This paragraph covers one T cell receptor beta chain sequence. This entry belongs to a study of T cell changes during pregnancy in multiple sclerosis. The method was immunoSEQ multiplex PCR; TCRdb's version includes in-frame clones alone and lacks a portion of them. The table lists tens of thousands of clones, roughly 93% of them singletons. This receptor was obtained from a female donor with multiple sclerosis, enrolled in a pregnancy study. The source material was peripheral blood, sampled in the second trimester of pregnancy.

This CDR3 is CASSLGEETQYF. CDR3 DNA: TGTGCCAGCAGCCTAGGAGAAGAGACCCAGTACTTC. The rearrangement joins TRBV7-9 to TRBJ2-5, with D hard to call. The ends were cut back, 5 bases at V and 3 bases at J, with 7 bases in the middle. This CDR3 is 12 amino acids long. Germline V gene data show CDR1 as SEHNR and CDR2 as FQNEAQ (reference sequence).